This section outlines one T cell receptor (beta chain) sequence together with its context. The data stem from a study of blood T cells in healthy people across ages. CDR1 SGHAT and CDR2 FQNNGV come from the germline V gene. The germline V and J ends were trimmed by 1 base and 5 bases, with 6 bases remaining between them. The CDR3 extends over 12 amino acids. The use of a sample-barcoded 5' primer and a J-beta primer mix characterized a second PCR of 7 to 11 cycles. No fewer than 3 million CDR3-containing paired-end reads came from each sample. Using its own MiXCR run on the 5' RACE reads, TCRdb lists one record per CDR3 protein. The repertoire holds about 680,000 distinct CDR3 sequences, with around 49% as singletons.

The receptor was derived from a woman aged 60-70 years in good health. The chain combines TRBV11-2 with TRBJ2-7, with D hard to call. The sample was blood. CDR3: CASSLVDHEQYF. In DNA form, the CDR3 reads TGTGCCAGCAGCTTAGTGGACCACGAGCAGTACTTC. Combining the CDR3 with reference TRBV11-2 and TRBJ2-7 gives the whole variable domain EAGVAQSPRYKIIEKRQSVAFWCNPISGHATLYWYQQILGQGPKLLIQFQNNGVVDDSQLPKDRFSAERLKGVDSTLKIQPAKLEDSAVYLCASSLVDHEQYFGPGTRLTVT.